The T cell receptor (beta chain) described here comes from a study of T cells after yellow fever vaccination. Study outcomes and limitations: Clones from primary vaccination mostly reappeared after the booster (96% CD4, approximately 86% CD8).

This clonotype was observed at least ten times. Its antigen is not identified. Template switching by 5'RACE produced TCR cDNA, adding a universal primer site and UMIs. TCRdb re-analysed the 5' RACE reads in MiXCR, keeping a single row per CDR3 protein. Of about 320,000 distinct CDR3 sequences in the sample, around 7% are singletons; the top ten hold around 17%. V gave up 3 bases and J gave up 3 bases, with 10 bases separating them. CDR3 length: 14 residues. The source was PBMCs, collected about 41 days after the first yellow fever vaccination. The source is a man younger than 35 who received the YFV17D yellow fever vaccine. The chain employs TRBV12-3 or TRBV12-4 and TRBJ2-3; possibly TRBD1 for D (6 bases). DNA of the CDR3: TGTGCCAGCAGTTTCACCGACAGGACAGATACGCAGTATTTT. It yields the protein CASSFTDRTDTQYF.